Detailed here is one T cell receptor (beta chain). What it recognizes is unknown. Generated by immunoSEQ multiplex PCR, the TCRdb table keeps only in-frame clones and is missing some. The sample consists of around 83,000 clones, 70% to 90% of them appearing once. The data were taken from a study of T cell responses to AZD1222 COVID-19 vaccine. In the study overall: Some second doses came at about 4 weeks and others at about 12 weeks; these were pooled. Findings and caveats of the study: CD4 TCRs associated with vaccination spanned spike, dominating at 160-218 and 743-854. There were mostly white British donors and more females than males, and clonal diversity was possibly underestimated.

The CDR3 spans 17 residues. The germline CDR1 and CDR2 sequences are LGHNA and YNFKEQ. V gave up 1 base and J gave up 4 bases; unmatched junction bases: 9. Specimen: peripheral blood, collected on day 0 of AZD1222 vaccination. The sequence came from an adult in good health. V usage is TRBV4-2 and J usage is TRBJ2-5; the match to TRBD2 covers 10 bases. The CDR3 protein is CASSQGKVAGGVETQYF. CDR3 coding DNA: TGTGCCAGCAGCCAAGGAAAGGTAGCGGGAGGCGTAGAGACCCAGTACTTC.